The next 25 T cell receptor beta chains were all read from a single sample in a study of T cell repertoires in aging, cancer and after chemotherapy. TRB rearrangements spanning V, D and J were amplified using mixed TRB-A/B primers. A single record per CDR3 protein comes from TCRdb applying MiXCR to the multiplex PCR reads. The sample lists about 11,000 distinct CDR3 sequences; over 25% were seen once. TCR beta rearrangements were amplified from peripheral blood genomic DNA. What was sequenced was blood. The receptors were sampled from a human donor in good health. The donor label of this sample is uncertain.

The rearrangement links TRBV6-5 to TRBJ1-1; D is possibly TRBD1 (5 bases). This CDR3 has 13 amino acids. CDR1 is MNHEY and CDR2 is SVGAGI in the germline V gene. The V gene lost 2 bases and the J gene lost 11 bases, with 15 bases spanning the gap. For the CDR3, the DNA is TGTGCCAGCAGTTACAGGTCGGGGGGGTGGGCTTTCTTT. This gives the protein CASSYRSGGWAFF.

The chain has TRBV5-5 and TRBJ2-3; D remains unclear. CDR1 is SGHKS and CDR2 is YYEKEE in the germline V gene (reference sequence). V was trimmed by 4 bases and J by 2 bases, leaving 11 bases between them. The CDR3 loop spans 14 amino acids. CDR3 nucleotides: TGTGCCAGCAGCGTAAACACAGCCACAGATACGCAGTATTTT. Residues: CASSVNTATDTQYF.

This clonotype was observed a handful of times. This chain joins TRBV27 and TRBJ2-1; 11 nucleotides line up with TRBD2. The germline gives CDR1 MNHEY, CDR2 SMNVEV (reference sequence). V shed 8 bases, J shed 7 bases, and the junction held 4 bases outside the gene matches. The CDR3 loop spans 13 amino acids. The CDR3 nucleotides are TGTGCCAGCCAACTAGCGGGGGAAAATGAGCAGTTCTTC. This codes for CASQLAGENEQFF.

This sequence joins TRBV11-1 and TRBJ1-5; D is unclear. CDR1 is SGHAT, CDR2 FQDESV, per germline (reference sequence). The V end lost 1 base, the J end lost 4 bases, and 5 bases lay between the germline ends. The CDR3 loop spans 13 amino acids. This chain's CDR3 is CASSLGRNQPQHF. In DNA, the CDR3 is TGTGCCAGCAGCTTAGGTCGGAATCAGCCCCAGCATTTT.

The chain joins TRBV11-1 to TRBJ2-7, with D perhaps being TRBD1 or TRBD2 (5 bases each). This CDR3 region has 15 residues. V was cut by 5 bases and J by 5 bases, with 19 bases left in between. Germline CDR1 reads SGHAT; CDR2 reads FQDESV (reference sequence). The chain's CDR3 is CASSPPGQVGNEQYF. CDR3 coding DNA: TGTGCCAGCAGCCCCCCGGGGCAGGTTGGAAACGAGCAGTACTTC.

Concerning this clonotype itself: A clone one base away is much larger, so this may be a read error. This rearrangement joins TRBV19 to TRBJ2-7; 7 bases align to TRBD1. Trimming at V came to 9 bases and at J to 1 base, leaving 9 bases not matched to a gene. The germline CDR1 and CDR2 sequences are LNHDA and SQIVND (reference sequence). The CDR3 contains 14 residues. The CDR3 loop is CASEYRGSSYEQYF. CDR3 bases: TGTGCCAGCGAATACAGGGGATCGTCCTACGAGCAGTACTTC.

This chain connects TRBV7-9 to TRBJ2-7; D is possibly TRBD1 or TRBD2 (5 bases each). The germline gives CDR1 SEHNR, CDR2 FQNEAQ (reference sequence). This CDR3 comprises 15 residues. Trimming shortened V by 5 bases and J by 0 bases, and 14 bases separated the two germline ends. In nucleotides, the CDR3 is TGTGCCAGCAGCAGGTTGGGGGACGCCTCCTACGAGCAGTACTTC. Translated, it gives CASSRLGDASYEQYF.

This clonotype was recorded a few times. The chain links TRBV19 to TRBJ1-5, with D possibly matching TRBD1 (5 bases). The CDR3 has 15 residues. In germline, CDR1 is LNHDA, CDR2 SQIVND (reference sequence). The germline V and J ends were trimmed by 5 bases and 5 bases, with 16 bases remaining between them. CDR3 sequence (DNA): TGTGCCAGTAGTCAAAGGGACGGTCTAGATCAGCCCCAGCATTTT. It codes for CASSQRDGLDQPQHF.

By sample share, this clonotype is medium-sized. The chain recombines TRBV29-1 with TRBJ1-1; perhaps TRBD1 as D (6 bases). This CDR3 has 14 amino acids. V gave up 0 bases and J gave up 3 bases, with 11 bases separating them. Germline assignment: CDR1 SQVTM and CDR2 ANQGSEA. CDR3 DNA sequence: TGCAGCGTTGAAGAACCGGGGGCGGACACTGAAGCTTTCTTT. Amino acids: CSVEEPGADTEAFF.

Here the CDR3 reads CASTKAGGLYNEQFF. CDR3 bases: TGTGCCAGCACTAAAGCTGGCGGCCTATACAATGAGCAGTTCTTC. The chain uses TRBV6-5 and TRBJ2-1; D gene unclear. Germline CDR1 MNHEY, CDR2 SVGAGI. The CDR3 is made up of 15 amino acids. The V end was cut by 7 bases, the J end by 4 bases, with 17 bases between.

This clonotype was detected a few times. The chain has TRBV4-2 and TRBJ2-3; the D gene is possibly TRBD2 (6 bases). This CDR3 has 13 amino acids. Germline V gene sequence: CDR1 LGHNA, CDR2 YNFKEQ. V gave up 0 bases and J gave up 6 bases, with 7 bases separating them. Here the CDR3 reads CASSQEEGDTQYF. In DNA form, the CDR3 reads TGTGCCAGCAGCCAAGAGGAGGGCGATACGCAGTATTTT.

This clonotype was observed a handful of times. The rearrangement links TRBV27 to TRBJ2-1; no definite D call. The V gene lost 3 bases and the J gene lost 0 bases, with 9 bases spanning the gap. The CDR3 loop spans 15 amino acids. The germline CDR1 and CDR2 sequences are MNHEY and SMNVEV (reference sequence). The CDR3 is CASSFQESSYNEQFF. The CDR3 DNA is TGTGCCAGCAGTTTTCAAGAGAGCTCCTACAATGAGCAGTTCTTC.

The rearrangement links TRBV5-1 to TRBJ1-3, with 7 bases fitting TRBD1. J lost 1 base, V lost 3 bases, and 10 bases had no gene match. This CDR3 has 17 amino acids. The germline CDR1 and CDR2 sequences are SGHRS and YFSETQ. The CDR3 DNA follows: TGCGCCAGCAGCTCAGGACAGGCTGCGTATTCTGGAAACACCATATATTTT. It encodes CASSSGQAAYSGNTIYF.

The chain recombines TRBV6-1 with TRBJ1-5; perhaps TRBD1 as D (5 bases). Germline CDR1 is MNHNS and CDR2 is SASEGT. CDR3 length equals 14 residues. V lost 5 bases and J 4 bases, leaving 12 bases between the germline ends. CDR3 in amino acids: CASSRYGANQPQHF. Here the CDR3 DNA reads TGTGCCAGCAGTCGTTACGGGGCGAATCAGCCCCAGCATTTT.

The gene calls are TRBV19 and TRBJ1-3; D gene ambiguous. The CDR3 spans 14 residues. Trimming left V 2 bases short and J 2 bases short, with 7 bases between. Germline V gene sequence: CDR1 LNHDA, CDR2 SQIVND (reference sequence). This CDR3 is CASSIRGTGNTIYF. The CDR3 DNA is TGTGCCAGTAGTATAAGAGGGACTGGAAACACCATATATTTT. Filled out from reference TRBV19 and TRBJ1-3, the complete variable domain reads DGGITQSPKYLFRKEGQNVTLSCEQNLNHDAMYWYRQDPGQGLRLIYYSQIVNDFQKGDIAEGYSVSREKKESFPLTVTSAQKNPTAFYLCASSIRGTGNTIYFGEGSWLTVV.

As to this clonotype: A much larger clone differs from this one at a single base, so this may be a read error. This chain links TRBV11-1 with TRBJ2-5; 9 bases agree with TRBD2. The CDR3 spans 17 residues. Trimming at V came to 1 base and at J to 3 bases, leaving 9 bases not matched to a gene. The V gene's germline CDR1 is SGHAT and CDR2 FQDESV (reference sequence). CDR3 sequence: CASSLGVAGVLEETQYF. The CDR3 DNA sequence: TGTGCCAGCAGCTTAGGGGTAGCGGGGGTGTTGGAAGAGACCCAGTACTTC.

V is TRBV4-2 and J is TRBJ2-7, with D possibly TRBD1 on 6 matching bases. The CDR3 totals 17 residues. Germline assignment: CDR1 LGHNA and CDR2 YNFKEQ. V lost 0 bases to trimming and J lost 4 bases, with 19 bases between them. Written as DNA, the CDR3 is TGTGCCAGCAGCCAAGATATGGGGACATTGCAGGAGTACGAGCAGTACTTC. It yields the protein CASSQDMGTLQEYEQYF.

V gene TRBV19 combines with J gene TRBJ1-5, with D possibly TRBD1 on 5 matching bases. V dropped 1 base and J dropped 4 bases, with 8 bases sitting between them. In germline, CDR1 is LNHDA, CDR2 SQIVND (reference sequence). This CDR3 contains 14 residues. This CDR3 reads CASSIGGRNQPQHF. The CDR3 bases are TGTGCCAGTAGTATAGGGGGCCGGAATCAGCCCCAGCATTTT.

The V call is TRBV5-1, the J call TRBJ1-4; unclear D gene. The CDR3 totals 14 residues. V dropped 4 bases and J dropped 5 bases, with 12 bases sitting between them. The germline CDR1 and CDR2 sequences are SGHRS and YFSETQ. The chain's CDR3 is CASSKQNRNEKLFF. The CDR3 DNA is TGCGCCAGCAGCAAGCAAAATCGCAATGAAAAACTGTTTTTT.

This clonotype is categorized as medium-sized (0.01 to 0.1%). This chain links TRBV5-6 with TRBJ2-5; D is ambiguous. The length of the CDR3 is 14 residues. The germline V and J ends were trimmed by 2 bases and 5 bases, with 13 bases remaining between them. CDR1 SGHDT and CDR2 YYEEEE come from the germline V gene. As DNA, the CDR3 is TGTGCCAGCAGCTTAGGACCCTACGAGGAGACCCAGTACTTC. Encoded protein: CASSLGPYEETQYF.

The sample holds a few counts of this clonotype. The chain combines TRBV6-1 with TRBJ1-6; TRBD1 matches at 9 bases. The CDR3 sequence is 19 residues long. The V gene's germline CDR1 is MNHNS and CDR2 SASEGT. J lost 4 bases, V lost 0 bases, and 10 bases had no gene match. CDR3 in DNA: TGTGCCAGCAGTGAAGCGCACGGACAGGGGATGAGTTATAATTCACCCCTCCACTTT. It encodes CASSEAHGQGMSYNSPLHF.

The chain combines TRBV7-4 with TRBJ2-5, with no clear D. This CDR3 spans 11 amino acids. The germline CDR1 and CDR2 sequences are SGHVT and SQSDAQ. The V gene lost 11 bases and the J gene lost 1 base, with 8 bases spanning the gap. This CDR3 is CAWSAQETQYF. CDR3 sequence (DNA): TGTGCCTGGAGTGCCCAAGAGACCCAGTACTTC.

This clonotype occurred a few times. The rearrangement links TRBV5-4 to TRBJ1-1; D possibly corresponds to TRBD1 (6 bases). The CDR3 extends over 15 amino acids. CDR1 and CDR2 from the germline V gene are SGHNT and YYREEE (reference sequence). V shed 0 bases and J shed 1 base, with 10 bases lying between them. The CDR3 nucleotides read TGTGCCAGCAGCTTGGCGACAGGACCGAACACTGAAGCTTTCTTT. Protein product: CASSLATGPNTEAFF.

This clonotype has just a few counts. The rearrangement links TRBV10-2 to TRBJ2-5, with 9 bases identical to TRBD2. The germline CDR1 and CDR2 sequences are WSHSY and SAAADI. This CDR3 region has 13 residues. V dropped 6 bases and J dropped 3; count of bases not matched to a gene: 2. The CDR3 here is CASRGLAKETQYF. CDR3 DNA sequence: TGCGCCAGCAGAGGACTAGCGAAAGAGACCCAGTACTTC.

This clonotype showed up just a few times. As DNA, the CDR3 is TGTGCCAGCATCCTTCGTGAGGCGGGGGCACCCAATTCACCCCTCCACTTT. It translates to CASILREAGAPNSPLHF. The chain recombines TRBV13 with TRBJ1-6, with D possibly TRBD1 on 6 matching bases. The CDR3 consists of 17 residues. The V and J ends lost 7 bases and 7 bases respectively, with 23 bases between them. Germline CDR1 PRHDT, CDR2 FYEKMQ (reference sequence).